This T cell receptor (beta chain) appears in the sequencing data of a study of blood T cell repertoires in COVID-19. Study context: Acute and convalescent COVID-19 specimens originated in the United States, Italy and Spain. T cells, B-cell-depleted T cells, or PBMCs supplied cDNA or gDNA.

Germline V gene sequence: CDR1 SGDLS, CDR2 YYNGEE. V dropped 0 bases and J dropped 2; count of bases not matched to a gene: 5. The CDR3 is made up of 17 amino acids. Clones were read by immunoSEQ multiplex PCR, and TCRdb kept only the in-frame ones, dropping some. The table records some 260,000 clones, under 90% of them present only once. The chain employs TRBV9 and TRBJ2-1, with 10 nucleotides matching TRBD2. The sample was PBMCs or T cells enriched from blood (not recorded which). This receptor was taken from a man aged 35-49 years who had recovered from COVID-19. The CDR3 DNA reads as TGTGCCAGCAGCGTAGGAGCGGGGGGGCTCCCCTACAATGAGCAGTTCTTC. This gives the protein CASSVGAGGLPYNEQFF. The whole variable domain, filled in from reference TRBV9 and TRBJ2-1, reads DSGVTQTPKHLITATGQRVTLRCSPRSGDLSVYWYQQSLDQGLQFLIQYYNGEERAKGNILERFSAQQFPDLHSELNLSSLELGDSALYFCASSVGAGGLPYNEQFFGPGTRLTVL.